These 9 T cell receptor beta chains came from one sample sequenced in a study of CD8 T cells in ankylosing spondylitis. TCRdb used MiXCR to reprocess the 5' RACE reads, holding one entry per CDR3 protein. The sample holds approximately 42,000 distinct CDR3 sequences, roughly 9.6% seen once. The sample comprised blood, either unsorted or a sorted T cell fraction (not recorded which). These receptors came from a male donor with ankylosing spondylitis or in good health (not recorded which).

This clonotype was found many times. V is TRBV5-1 and J is TRBJ1-1; unclear D gene. Trimming cost V 0 bases and J 3 bases, with 9 bases left between them. This CDR3 spans 14 amino acids. Germline CDR1 SGHRS, CDR2 YFSETQ. CDR3 bases: TGCGCCAGCAGCTTGGAACCGAGGGACACTGAAGCTTTCTTT. As protein: CASSLEPRDTEAFF. Together with reference TRBV5-1 and TRBJ1-1, the CDR3 gives the full variable domain: KAGVTQTPRYLIKTRGQQVTLSCSPISGHRSVSWYQQTPGQGLQFLFEYFSETQRNKGNFPGRFSGRQFSNSRSEMNVSTLELGDSALYLCASSLEPRDTEAFFGQGTRLTVV.

This clonotype was counted many times. The chain is built from TRBV10-3 and TRBJ2-7, with D tentatively TRBD1 (6 bases). CDR1 is ENHRY and CDR2 is SYGVKD in the germline V gene. The ends were cut back, 8 bases at V and 1 base at J, with 12 bases in the middle. There are 13 residues in the CDR3. CDR3 amino acids: CAIGEGGSYEQYF. CDR3 in DNA: TGTGCCATCGGGGAAGGGGGATCCTACGAGCAGTACTTC.

This clonotype was seen only a few times. This chain links TRBV12-3 or TRBV12-4 with TRBJ1-2, with a weak D call TRBD1 (6 bases). The CDR3 covers 14 residues. The V end was cut by 7 bases, the J end by 2 bases, with 14 bases between. The DNA for the CDR3 is TGTGCCAGCATCAAGGGGGGTTTGAACTATGGCTACACCTTC. The encoded protein is CASIKGGLNYGYTF.

This clonotype was detected ten times or more. The chain couples TRBV12-3 or TRBV12-4 to TRBJ1-5, with unresolved D. The V gene lost 5 bases and the J gene lost 9 bases, with 23 bases spanning the gap. There are 16 residues in the CDR3. CDR3 region: CASSPMGIGAGRPQHF. In DNA form, the CDR3 reads TGTGCCAGCAGTCCAATGGGAATCGGCGCCGGCCGGCCCCAGCATTTT.

CDR3 in amino acids: CSVEVQPNYGYTF. CDR3 bases: TGCAGCGTTGAAGTACAACCTAACTATGGCTACACCTTC. The V gene is TRBV29-1, the J gene TRBJ1-2, with D unresolved. V lost 1 base and J 0 bases, leaving 6 bases between the germline ends. From germline, CDR1 is SQVTM and CDR2 ANQGSEA. There are 13 residues in the CDR3.

This clonotype was counted at least ten times. CDR3 sequence (DNA): TGTGCCAGCAGCTCGGGACCGATATACAATGAGCAGTTCTTC. This gives the protein CASSSGPIYNEQFF. The V and J genes are TRBV11-2 and TRBJ2-1; D is possibly TRBD1 or TRBD2 (5 bases each). Germline CDR1 reads SGHAT; CDR2 reads FQNNGV. CDR3 length equals 14 residues. Trimming removed 4 bases from V and 4 bases from J, with 11 bases in between.

On this clonotype: A much larger clonotype is one base distant, so this may be a read error. This chain joins TRBV7-2 and TRBJ2-7; D remains ambiguous. This CDR3 has 12 amino acids. Germline V gene lookup returns CDR1 SGHTA and CDR2 FQGNSA. This CDR3 is CASSPPTYGQYF. CDR3 nucleotide sequence: TGTGCCAGCTCCCCTCCGACCTACGGGCAGTACTTC. The full variable domain, with the rest looked up from reference TRBV7-2 and TRBJ2-7, is GAGVSQSPSNKVTEKGKDVELRCDPISGHTALYWYRQSLGQGLEFLIYFQGNSAPDKSGLPSDRFSAERTGGSVSTLTIQRTQQEDSAVYLCASSPPTYGQYFGPGTRLTVT.

The chain recombines TRBV28 with TRBJ2-5; D may be TRBD1 or TRBD2 (5 bases each). V dropped 5 bases and J dropped 5 bases, with 12 bases sitting between them. This CDR3 contains 13 residues. CDR1 and CDR2 (germline): MDHEN, SYDVKM. The DNA for the CDR3 is TGTGCCAGCAGTCGCGGAAGGGACGAGACCCAGTACTTC. This encodes CASSRGRDETQYF.

This clonotype was recorded many times. The rearrangement links TRBV29-1 to TRBJ1-5; 7 bases agree with TRBD1. The CDR3 runs to 13 residues. Germline V gives CDR1 SQVTM, CDR2 ANQGSEA. J gave up 7 bases and V 6 bases, and 9 bases lay outside the gene matches. This CDR3 reads CSVSTGVGQPQHF. As DNA, the CDR3 is TGCAGCGTGTCTACAGGGGTTGGGCAGCCCCAGCATTTT.